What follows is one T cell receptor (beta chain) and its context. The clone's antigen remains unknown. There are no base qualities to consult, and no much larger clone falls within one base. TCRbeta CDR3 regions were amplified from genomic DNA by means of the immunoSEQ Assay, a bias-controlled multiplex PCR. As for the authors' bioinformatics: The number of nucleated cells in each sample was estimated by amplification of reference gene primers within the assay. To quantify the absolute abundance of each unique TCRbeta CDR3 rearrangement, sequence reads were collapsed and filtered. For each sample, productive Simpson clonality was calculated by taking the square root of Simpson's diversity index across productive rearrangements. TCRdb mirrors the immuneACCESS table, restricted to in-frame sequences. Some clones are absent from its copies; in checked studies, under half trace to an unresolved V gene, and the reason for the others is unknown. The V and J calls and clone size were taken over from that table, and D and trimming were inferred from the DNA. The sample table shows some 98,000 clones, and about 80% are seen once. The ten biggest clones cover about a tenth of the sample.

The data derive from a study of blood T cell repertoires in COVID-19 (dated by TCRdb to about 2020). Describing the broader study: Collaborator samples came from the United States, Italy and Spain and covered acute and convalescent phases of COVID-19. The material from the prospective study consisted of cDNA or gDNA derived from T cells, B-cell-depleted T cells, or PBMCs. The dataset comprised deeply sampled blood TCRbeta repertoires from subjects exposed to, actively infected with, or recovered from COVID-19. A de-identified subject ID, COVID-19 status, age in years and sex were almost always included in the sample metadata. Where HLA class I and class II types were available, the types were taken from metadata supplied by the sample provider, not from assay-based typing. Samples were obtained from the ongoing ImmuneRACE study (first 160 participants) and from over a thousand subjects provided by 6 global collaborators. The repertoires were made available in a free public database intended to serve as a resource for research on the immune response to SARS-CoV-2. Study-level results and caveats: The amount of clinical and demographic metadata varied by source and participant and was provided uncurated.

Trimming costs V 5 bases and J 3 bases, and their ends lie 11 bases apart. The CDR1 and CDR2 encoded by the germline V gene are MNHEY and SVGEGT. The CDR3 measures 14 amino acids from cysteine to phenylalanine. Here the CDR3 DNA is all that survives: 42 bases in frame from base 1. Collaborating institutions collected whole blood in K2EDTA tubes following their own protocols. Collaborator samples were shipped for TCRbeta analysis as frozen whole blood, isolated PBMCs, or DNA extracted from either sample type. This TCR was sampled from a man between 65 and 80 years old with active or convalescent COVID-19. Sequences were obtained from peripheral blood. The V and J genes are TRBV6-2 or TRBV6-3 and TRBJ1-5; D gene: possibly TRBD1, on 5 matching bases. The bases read TGTGCCAGCAGTACAGGATTACTCAATCAGCCCCAGCATTTT. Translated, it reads CASSTGLLNQPQHF.